What follows is one T cell receptor beta chain and its context. These data belong to a study of CD8 T cells in acute hepatitis C reinfection. This CDR3 contains 17 residues. CDR1 and CDR2 from the germline V gene are SGDLS and YYNGEE. The germline V and J ends were trimmed by 0 bases and 4 bases, with 20 bases remaining between them. Measured with immunoSEQ multiplex PCR; TCRdb has only the in-frame clones, and not every one. The sample lists tens of thousands of clones; around 85% were seen once. Time point meaning: naive CD8 control sorted from an acute-time-point sample. The sample comprised naive CD8+ T cells from PBMCs. The chain couples TRBV9 to TRBJ2-7; D gene uncertain. The source is a woman aged 18-29 years who spontaneously cleared hepatitis C infection. This CDR3 is CASSVDFEVRSPYEQYF. In DNA, the CDR3 is TGTGCCAGCAGCGTAGATTTCGAGGTTCGATCTCCATACGAGCAGTACTTC.